Listed below are T cell receptor beta chains from one sample, sequenced in a study of identical twins. TCRdb used MiXCR to reprocess the 5' RACE reads, holding one entry per CDR3 protein. The table includes around 690,000 distinct CDR3 sequences, around 21% detected once. These sequences were also reported in another study, on T cells expressing NK-cell markers.

The sequencing input was PBMCs. The receptors were sampled from a young woman in good health. CDR3s include the opening cysteine and the closing phenylalanine or tryptophan. D genes are given only for firm matches. Size values are once, few and many counts, or a class for expanded clones, and some rows have none.

D: -; J: TRBJ2-1; size: -; V: TRBV5-1; DNA: TGCGCCAGCAGCTCGGGGGGCCAGTACAATGAGCAGTTCTTC; CDR3: CASSSGGQYNEQFF
D: -; J: TRBJ2-1; size: -; V: TRBV12-3/TRBV12-4; DNA: TGTGCCAGCAGCTTCACTGGCGGGGTCAATGAGCAGTTCTTC; CDR3: CASSFTGGVNEQFF
D: -; J: TRBJ2-1; size: few; V: TRBV20-1; DNA: TGCAGTGCTAGAGATCCGGGGTCCCACTACAATGAGCAGTTCTTC; CDR3: CSARDPGSHYNEQFF
D: -; J: TRBJ1-6; size: few; V: TRBV6-4; DNA: TGTGCCAGCAGTGGGGGGCATAATTCACCCCTCCACTTT; CDR3: CASSGGHNSPLHF
D: TRBD2; J: TRBJ2-1; size: -; V: TRBV3-1; DNA: TGTGCCAGCAGCCAATCGAGCGGGGGGGCCGTCAATGAGCAGTTCTTC; CDR3: CASSQSSGGAVNEQFF
D: -; J: TRBJ2-2; size: -; V: TRBV20-1; DNA: TGCAGTGCTAGTCGAGGGCAGAGAATTTCGAACACCGGGGAGCTGTTTTTT; CDR3: CSASRGQRISNTGELFF
D: TRBD1; J: TRBJ2-3; size: many; V: TRBV7-7; DNA: TGTGCCAGCAGCCTATCGACAGGGGGAGCAGATACGCAGTATTTT; CDR3: CASSLSTGGADTQYF
D: TRBD1; J: TRBJ1-2; size: many; V: TRBV20-1; DNA: TGCAGTGCTGCCCGGGGACAGGAAACTATTGCGAACTATGGCTACACCTTC; CDR3: CSAARGQETIANYGYTF
D: -; J: TRBJ2-7; size: -; V: TRBV5-4; DNA: TGTACCAGCAGCTTGGTAGGAGCGAATGCCTACGAGCAGTACTTC; CDR3: CTSSLVGANAYEQYF
D: -; J: TRBJ1-1; size: -; V: TRBV9; DNA: TGTGCCAGCAGCGCGTCGGGCGGGACCGAAAACACTGAAGCTTTCTTT; CDR3: CASSASGGTENTEAFF
D: TRBD2; J: TRBJ2-7; size: many; V: TRBV20-1; DNA: TGCAGTGCTAGAGATGGCGGGAGTCTCGACGAGCAGTACTTC; CDR3: CSARDGGSLDEQYF
D: -; J: TRBJ2-2; size: many; V: TRBV13; DNA: TGTGCCAGCAGCCCGCCGGGGCGATCGAACACCGGGGAGCTGTTTTTT; CDR3: CASSPPGRSNTGELFF
D: -; J: TRBJ2-7; size: -; V: TRBV20-1; DNA: TGCAGTGCTATGGGAGGTGCCTACGAGCAGTACTTC; CDR3: CSAMGGAYEQYF
D: TRBD2; J: TRBJ2-1; size: many; V: TRBV29-1; DNA: TGCAGCGTTGGGGAGGGAGCTGAGCAGTTCTTC; CDR3: CSVGEGAEQFF
D: TRBD2; J: TRBJ2-1; size: -; V: TRBV5-1; DNA: TGCGCCAGCAGCCCACAGGCTAGCGGGAGGTTCGAGCAGTTCTTC; CDR3: CASSPQASGRFEQFF
D: TRBD2; J: TRBJ2-1; size: few; V: TRBV12-3/TRBV12-4; DNA: TGTGCCAGCAGTTCCAGTTGGCGGGGGGGCCGGGCTGAGCAGTTCTTC; CDR3: CASSSSWRGGRAEQFF
D: -; J: TRBJ1-2; size: -; V: TRBV27; DNA: TGTGCCAGCAGTAGTTACCGACTTGGTGGCTACACCTTC; CDR3: CASSSYRLGGYTF
D: -; J: TRBJ1-6; size: few; V: TRBV6-1; DNA: TGTGCCAGCAGCCGGGGTGTGGCCTATAATTCACCCCTCCACTTT; CDR3: CASSRGVAYNSPLHF
D: -; J: TRBJ2-2; size: -; V: TRBV29-1; DNA: TGCAGCGTTGAACTGGCGAACACCGGGGAGCTGTTTTTT; CDR3: CSVELANTGELFF
D: -; J: TRBJ2-7; size: few; V: TRBV12-3/TRBV12-4; DNA: TGTGCCAGCAGTTTCTGGGGCGAGCAGTACTTC; CDR3: CASSFWGEQYF
D: TRBD1; J: TRBJ1-2; size: few; V: TRBV5-5; DNA: TGTGCCAGCAGCCATGGACAGGGGGATGGCTACACCTTC; CDR3: CASSHGQGDGYTF
D: -; J: TRBJ2-1; size: -; V: TRBV20-1; DNA: TGCAGTGCGACGAAAGCCGGAGTCCGTGAGCAGTTCTTC; CDR3: CSATKAGVREQFF
D: TRBD1; J: TRBJ2-7; size: -; V: TRBV12-3/TRBV12-4; DNA: TGTGCCAGCAGTCCAGACAGGGTCTTCTCCTACGAGCAGTACTTC; CDR3: CASSPDRVFSYEQYF
D: TRBD2; J: TRBJ2-3; size: few; V: TRBV20-1; DNA: TGCAGTGCCAGTCGGACTAGCGGGAGAGTCACAGATACGCAGTATTTT; CDR3: CSASRTSGRVTDTQYF
D: TRBD1; J: TRBJ1-1; size: many; V: TRBV5-1; DNA: TGCGCCAGCAGCTTGGGAAGGGGGCGAACTGAAGCTTTCTTT; CDR3: CASSLGRGRTEAFF
D: TRBD1; J: TRBJ1-4; size: many; V: TRBV12-3/TRBV12-4; DNA: TGTGCCAGCAGAACAGACAGGGGTAATGAAAAACTGTTTTTT; CDR3: CASRTDRGNEKLFF
D: -; J: TRBJ2-7; size: -; V: TRBV20-1; DNA: TGCAGTGCTAGATGGACTGGCTACGAGCAGTACTTC; CDR3: CSARWTGYEQYF
D: -; J: TRBJ2-3; size: few; V: TRBV24-1; DNA: TGTGCCACCAGTGATTGGGACTCAGATACGCAGTATTTT; CDR3: CATSDWDSDTQYF
D: -; J: TRBJ1-5; size: few; V: TRBV7-9; DNA: TGTGCCACAAGGGGGGGCCACAATCAGCCCCAGCATTTT; CDR3: CATRGGHNQPQHF
D: -; J: TRBJ2-2; size: few; V: TRBV10-2; DNA: TGCGCCAGCAGTAATAAGGTCGGGGAGCTGTTTTTT; CDR3: CASSNKVGELFF
D: TRBD2; J: TRBJ2-5; size: few; V: TRBV20-1; DNA: TGCAGTGCTGGTCGCGGGGGGGCTGGAGAGACCCAGTACTTC; CDR3: CSAGRGGAGETQYF
D: TRBD1; J: TRBJ2-3; size: few; V: TRBV27; DNA: TGTGCCAGCAGTTTAAGAGGGGGCCCTAAGAGAGATACGCAGTATTTT; CDR3: CASSLRGGPKRDTQYF
D: -; J: TRBJ2-7; size: many; V: TRBV3-1; DNA: TGTGCCAGCAGCCAAGTGAGGGACCTGCGCGAGCAGTACTTC; CDR3: CASSQVRDLREQYF
D: TRBD2; J: TRBJ2-3; size: -; V: TRBV24-1; DNA: TGTGCCACCAGTGGTGGACTAGAGAACACAGATACGCAGTATTTT; CDR3: CATSGGLENTDTQYF
D: TRBD2; J: TRBJ2-1; size: -; V: TRBV3-1; DNA: TGTGCCAGCAGCCTTCGGGGGGTCCAGGACAATGAGCAGTTCTTC; CDR3: CASSLRGVQDNEQFF
D: -; J: TRBJ2-2; size: many; V: TRBV20-1; DNA: TGCAGTGCGTTCAGGGCCGGGGAGCTGTTTTTT; CDR3: CSAFRAGELFF
D: -; J: TRBJ1-5; size: -; V: TRBV12-3/TRBV12-4; DNA: TGTGCCAGCACCCTAACACGGGACTTCCGGAACAATCAGCCCCAGCATTTT; CDR3: CASTLTRDFRNNQPQHF
D: -; J: TRBJ2-1; size: once; V: TRBV7-9; DNA: TGTGCCAGCAGCCCTATATCCAGCGAAGAGCAGTTCTTC; CDR3: CASSPISSEEQFF
D: -; J: TRBJ2-7; size: -; V: TRBV7-9; DNA: TGTGCCAGCAGCCCTAATTTTTACGAGCAGTACTTC; CDR3: CASSPNFYEQYF
D: -; J: TRBJ1-3; size: -; V: TRBV12-3/TRBV12-4; DNA: TGTGCCAGCAGTTTAGCGTCCCCCAGCTCTGGAAACACCATATATTTT; CDR3: CASSLASPSSGNTIYF
D: -; J: TRBJ2-7; size: -; V: TRBV7-2; DNA: TGTGCCAGCAGCTTATTTCCGGCTTCACCCTACGAGCAGTACTTC; CDR3: CASSLFPASPYEQYF
D: -; J: TRBJ1-5; size: -; V: TRBV12-3/TRBV12-4; DNA: TGTGCCAGCAGGCTCCGGGAGAATAGCAATCAGCCCCAGCATTTT; CDR3: CASRLRENSNQPQHF
D: -; J: TRBJ2-7; size: many; V: TRBV7-9; DNA: TGTGCCAGCAGCTTAGAGGATTCCCTCGACGAGCAGTACTTC; CDR3: CASSLEDSLDEQYF
D: -; J: TRBJ1-4; size: few; V: TRBV20-1; DNA: TGCAGTGCATTACCGGCTAGTGAAAAACTGTTTTTT; CDR3: CSALPASEKLFF
D: TRBD2; J: TRBJ2-3; size: once; V: TRBV6-1; DNA: TGTGCCAGCTCCGGGACTAGCGGGAGGGCCGGTACGCAGTATTTT; CDR3: CASSGTSGRAGTQYF
D: -; J: TRBJ2-3; size: few; V: TRBV20-1; DNA: TGCAGTGCTAGATGGGGGGCCCTAACAGATACGCAGTATTTT; CDR3: CSARWGALTDTQYF
D: -; J: TRBJ2-1; size: few; V: TRBV5-1; DNA: TGCGCCAGCAGCTTGAGACTAGTCGGTAATAATGAGCAGTTCTTC; CDR3: CASSLRLVGNNEQFF
D: TRBD2; J: TRBJ2-5; size: few; V: TRBV4-2; DNA: TGTGCCAGCAGCCAACGTGCGGGGGGCCAAGAGACCCAGTACTTC; CDR3: CASSQRAGGQETQYF
D: TRBD1; J: TRBJ2-5; size: -; V: TRBV5-5; DNA: TGTGCCAGCAGCCCCCCTCGGACAGGGATCCAAGAGACCCAGTACTTC; CDR3: CASSPPRTGIQETQYF
D: -; J: TRBJ1-5; size: -; V: TRBV5-1; DNA: TGCGCCAGCAGTCCGGAGGGCGGACAGCCCCAGCATTTT; CDR3: CASSPEGGQPQHF
D: -; J: TRBJ2-5; size: -; V: TRBV20-1; DNA: TGCAGTGCCGAACCCTCCAGGGTTGGAGAGACCCAGTACTTC; CDR3: CSAEPSRVGETQYF
D: -; J: TRBJ1-1; size: few; V: TRBV7-8; DNA: TGTGCCAGCAGCTTAGACTCGTTTGGTCGCGGGGGCGATACAGCTTTCTTT; CDR3: CASSLDSFGRGGDTAFF